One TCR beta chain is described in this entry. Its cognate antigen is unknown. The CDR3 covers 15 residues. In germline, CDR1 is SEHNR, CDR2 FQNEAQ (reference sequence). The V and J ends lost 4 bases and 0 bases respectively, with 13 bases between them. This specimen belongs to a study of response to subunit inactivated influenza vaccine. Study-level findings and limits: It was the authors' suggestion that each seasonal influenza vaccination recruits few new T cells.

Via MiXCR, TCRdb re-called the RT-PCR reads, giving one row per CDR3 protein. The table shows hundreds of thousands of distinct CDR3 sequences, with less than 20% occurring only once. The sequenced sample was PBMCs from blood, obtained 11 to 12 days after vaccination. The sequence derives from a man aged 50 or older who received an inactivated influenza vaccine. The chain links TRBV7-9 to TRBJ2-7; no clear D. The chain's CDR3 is CASSSGASSSYEQYF. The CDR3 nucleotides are TGTGCCAGCAGCTCCGGCGCGTCAAGCTCCTACGAGCAGTACTTC. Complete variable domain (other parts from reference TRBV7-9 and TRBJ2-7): DTGVSQNPRHKITKRGQNVTFRCDPISEHNRLYWYRQTLGQGPEFLTYFQNEAQLEKSRLLSDRFSAERPKGSFSTLEIQRTEQGDSAMYLCASSSGASSSYEQYFGPGTRLTVT.